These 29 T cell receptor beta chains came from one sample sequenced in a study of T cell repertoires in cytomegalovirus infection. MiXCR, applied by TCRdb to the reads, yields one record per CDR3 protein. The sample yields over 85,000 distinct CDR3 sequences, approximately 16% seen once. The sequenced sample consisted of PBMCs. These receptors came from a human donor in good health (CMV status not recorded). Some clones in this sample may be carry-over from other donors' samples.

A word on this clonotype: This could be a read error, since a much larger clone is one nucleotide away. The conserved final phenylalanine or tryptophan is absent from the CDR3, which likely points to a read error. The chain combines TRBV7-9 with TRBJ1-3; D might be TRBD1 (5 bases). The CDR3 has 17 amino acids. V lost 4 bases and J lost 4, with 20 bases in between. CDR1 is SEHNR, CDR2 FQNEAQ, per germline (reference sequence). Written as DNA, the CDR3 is TGTGCCAGCAGCTCCCCTATCGGGACCGCCGTAGGAAACACCATATATATT. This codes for CASSSPIGTAVGNTIYI.

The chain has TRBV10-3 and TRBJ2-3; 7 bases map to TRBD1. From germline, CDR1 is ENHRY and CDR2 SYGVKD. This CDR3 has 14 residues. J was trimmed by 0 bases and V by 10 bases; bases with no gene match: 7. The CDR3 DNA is TGTGCCACCTTATCGGACAGGAGCACAGATACGCAGTATTTT. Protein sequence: CATLSDRSTDTQYF.

DNA of the CDR3: TGTGCCAGCAGTTTTAGGGACAGCTCCTACGAGCAGTACTTC. This translates into CASSFRDSSYEQYF. V usage is TRBV27 and J usage is TRBJ2-7, with 7 bases matching TRBD1. The CDR3 covers 14 residues. Trimming took 3 bases from V and 0 from J; bases not matched to a gene: 2. CDR1 MNHEY and CDR2 SMNVEV come from the germline V gene (reference sequence).

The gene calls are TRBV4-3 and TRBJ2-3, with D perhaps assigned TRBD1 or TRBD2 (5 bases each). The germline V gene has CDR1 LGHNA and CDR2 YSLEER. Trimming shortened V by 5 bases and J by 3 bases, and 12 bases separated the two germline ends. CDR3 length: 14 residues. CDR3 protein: CASSFGAGTDTQYF. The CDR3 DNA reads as TGCGCCAGCAGCTTCGGGGCCGGAACAGATACGCAGTATTTT.

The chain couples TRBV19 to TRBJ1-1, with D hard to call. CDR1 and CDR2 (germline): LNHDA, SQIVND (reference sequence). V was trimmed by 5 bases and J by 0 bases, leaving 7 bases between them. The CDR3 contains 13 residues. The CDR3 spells CASSVAVNTEAFF. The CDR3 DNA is TGTGCCAGTAGTGTGGCGGTGAACACTGAAGCTTTCTTT.

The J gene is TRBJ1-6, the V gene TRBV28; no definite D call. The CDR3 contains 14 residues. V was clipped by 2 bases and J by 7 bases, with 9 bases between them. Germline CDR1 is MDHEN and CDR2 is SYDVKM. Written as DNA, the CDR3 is TGTGCCAGCAGTTTAGCGGCCGTAAATTCACCCCTCCACTTT. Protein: CASSLAAVNSPLHF.

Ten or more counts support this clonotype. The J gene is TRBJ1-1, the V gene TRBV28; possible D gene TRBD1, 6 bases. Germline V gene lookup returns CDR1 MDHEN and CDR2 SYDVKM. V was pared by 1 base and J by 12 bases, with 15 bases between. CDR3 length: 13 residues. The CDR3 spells CASSLSSTGNTFF. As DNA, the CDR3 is TGTGCCAGCAGTTTATCGTCCACAGGGAACACTTTCTTT.

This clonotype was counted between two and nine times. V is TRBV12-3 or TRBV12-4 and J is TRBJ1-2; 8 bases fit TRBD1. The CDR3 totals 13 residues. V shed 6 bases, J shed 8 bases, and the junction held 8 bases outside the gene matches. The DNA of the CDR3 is TGTGCCAGCAGCCCACAGGGGGGGGCAGGCTACACCTTC. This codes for CASSPQGGAGYTF.

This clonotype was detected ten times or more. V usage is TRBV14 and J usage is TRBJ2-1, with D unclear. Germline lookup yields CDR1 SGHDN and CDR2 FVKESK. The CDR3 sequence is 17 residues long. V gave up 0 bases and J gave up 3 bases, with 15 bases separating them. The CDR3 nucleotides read TGTGCCAGCAGCCAAGATAGGCGGACCTTCGACTACAATGAGCAGTTCTTC. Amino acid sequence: CASSQDRRTFDYNEQFF.

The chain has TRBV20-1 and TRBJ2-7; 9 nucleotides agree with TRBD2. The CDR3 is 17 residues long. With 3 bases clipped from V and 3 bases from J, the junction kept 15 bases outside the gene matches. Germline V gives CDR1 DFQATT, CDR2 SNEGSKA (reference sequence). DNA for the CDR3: TGCAGTGCTAGTCGAGCAGGGTTTCTAGCGGGGAACTACGAGCAGTACTTC. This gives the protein CSASRAGFLAGNYEQYF.

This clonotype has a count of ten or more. Written as DNA, the CDR3 is TGTGCCAGCAGCCCACAGGGAGGGGACAATCAGCCCCAGCATTTT. Protein: CASSPQGGDNQPQHF. The chain uses TRBV7-2 and TRBJ1-5, with D tentatively TRBD1 (6 bases). Trimming pared 5 bases from V and 3 bases from J, leaving 14 bases between. CDR3 size: 15 residues. Germline V gene data show CDR1 as SGHTA and CDR2 as FQGNSA. Filled out from reference TRBV7-2 and TRBJ1-5, the complete variable domain reads GAGVSQSPSNKVTEKGKDVELRCDPISGHTALYWYRQSLGQGLEFLIYFQGNSAPDKSGLPSDRFSAERTGGSVSTLTIQRTQQEDSAVYLCASSPQGGDNQPQHFGDGTRLSIL.

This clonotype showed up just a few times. Written as DNA, the CDR3 is TGCAGTGCCGACAGGACGGGCTACGAGCAGTACTTC. This gives the protein CSADRTGYEQYF. The chain combines TRBV20-1 with TRBJ2-7, with D tentatively TRBD1 (6 bases). The V end lost 6 bases, the J end lost 3 bases, and 12 bases lay between the germline ends. The CDR3 is 12 amino acids. Germline V gene data show CDR1 as DFQATT and CDR2 as SNEGSKA (reference sequence).

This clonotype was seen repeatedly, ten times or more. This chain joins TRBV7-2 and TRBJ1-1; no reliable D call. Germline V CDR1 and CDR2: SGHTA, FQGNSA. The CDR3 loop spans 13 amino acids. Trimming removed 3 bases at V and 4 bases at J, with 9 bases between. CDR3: CASSFSLSTEAFF. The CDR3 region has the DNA TGTGCCAGCAGCTTTTCGTTGAGCACTGAAGCTTTCTTT. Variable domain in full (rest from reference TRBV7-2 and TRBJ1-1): GAGVSQSPSNKVTEKGKDVELRCDPISGHTALYWYRQSLGQGLEFLIYFQGNSAPDKSGLPSDRFSAERTGGSVSTLTIQRTQQEDSAVYLCASSFSLSTEAFFGQGTRLTVV.

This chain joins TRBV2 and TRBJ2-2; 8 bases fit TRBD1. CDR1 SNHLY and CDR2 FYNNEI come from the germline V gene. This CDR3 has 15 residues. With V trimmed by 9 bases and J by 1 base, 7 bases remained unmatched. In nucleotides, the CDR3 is TGTGCCAGTAGTCCGACAGGGGAGAACACCGGGGAGCTGTTTTTT. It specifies CASSPTGENTGELFF. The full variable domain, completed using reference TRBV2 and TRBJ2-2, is EPEVTQTPSHQVTQMGQEVILRCVPISNHLYFYWYRQILGQKVEFLVSFYNNEISEKSEIFDDQFSVERPDGSNFTLKIRSTKLEDSAMYFCASSPTGENTGELFFGEGSRLTVL.

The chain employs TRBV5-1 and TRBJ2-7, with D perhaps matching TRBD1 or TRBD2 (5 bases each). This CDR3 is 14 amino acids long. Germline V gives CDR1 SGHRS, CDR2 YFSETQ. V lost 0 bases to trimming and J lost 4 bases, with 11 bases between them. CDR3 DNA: TGCGCCAGCAGCTTGGGAGGGGTGAGATACGAGCAGTACTTC. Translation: CASSLGGVRYEQYF.

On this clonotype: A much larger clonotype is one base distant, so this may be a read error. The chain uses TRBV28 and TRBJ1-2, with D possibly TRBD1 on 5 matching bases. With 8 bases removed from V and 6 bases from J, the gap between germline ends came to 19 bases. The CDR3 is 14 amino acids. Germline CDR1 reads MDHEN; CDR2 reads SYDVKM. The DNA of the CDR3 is TGTGCCAGCTGTTCCCGGGGCAGGGTCAATGGCTACACCTTC. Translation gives CASCSRGRVNGYTF.

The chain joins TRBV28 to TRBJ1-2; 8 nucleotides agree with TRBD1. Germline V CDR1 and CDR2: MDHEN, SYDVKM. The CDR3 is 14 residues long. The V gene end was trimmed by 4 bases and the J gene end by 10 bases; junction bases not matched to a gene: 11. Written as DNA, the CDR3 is TGTGCCAGCAGTTCACCCTCATCAGGGGGCGACTACACCTTC. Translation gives CASSSPSSGGDYTF.

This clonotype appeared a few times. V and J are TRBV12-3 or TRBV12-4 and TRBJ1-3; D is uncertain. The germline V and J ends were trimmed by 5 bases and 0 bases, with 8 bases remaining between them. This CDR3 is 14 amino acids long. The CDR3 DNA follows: TGTGCCAGCAGTCAGAGCAGCTCTGGAAACACCATATATTTT. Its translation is CASSQSSSGNTIYF.

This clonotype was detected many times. In DNA form, the CDR3 reads TGTGCCAGCAGCTTAGTCCTCCAGGGGGCCCAAGAGACCCAGTACTTC. This codes for CASSLVLQGAQETQYF. The rearrangement links TRBV7-2 to TRBJ2-5, with 8 bases that match TRBD1. With V trimmed by 1 base and J by 1 base, 5 bases remained unmatched. CDR3 length: 16 amino acids. CDR1 and CDR2 from the germline V gene are SGHTA and FQGNSA.

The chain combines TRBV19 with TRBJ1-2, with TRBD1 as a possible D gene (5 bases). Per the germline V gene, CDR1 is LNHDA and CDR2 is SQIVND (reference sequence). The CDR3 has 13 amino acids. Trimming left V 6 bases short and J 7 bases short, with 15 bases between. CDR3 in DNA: TGTGCCAGTAGCCCTGGGGCAGGGTCTGGCTACACCTTC. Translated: CASSPGAGSGYTF.

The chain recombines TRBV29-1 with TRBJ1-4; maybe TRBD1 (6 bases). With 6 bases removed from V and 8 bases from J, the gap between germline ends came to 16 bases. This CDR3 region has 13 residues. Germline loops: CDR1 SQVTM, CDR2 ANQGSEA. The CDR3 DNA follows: TGCAGCGTCATGGCGGGGGGCAACGAAAAACTGTTTTTT. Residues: CSVMAGGNEKLFF.

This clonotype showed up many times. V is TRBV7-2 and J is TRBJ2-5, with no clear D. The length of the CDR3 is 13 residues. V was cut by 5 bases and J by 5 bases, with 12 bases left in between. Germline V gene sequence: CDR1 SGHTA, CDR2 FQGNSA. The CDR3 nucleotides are TGTGCCAGCAGCCCCCGGCTAGTGGAGACCCAGTACTTC. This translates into CASSPRLVETQYF.

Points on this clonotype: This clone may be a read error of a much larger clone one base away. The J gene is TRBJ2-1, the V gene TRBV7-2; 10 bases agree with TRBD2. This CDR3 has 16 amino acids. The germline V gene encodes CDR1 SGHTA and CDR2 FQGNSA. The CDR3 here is CANSLGSGGPHNEQFF. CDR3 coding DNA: TGTGCCAACAGCTTAGGTAGCGGGGGGCCCCACAATGAGCAGTTCTTC.

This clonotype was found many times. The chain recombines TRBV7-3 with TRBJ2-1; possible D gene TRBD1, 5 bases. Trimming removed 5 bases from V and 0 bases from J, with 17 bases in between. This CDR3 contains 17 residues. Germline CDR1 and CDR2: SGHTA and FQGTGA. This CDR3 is CASSIGAGAFSYNEQFF. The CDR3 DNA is TGTGCCAGCAGCATAGGCGCTGGGGCCTTCTCCTACAATGAGCAGTTCTTC.

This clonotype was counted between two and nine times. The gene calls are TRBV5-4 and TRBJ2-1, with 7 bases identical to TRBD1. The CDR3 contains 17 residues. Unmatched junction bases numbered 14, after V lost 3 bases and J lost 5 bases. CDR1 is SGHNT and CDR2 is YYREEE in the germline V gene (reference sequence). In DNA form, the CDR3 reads TGTGCCAGCAGCTCCCTGAGAGGGGGCGCTTTGGACAATGAGCAGTTCTTC. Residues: CASSSLRGGALDNEQFF.

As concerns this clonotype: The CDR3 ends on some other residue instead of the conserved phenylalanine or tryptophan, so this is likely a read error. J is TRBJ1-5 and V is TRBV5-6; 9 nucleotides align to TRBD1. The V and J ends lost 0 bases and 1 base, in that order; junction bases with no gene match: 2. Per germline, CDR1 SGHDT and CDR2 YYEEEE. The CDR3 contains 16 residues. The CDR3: CASSLAGTGSNQPQHS. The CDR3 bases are TGTGCCAGCAGCTTGGCGGGGACAGGGAGCAATCAGCCCCAGCATTCT.

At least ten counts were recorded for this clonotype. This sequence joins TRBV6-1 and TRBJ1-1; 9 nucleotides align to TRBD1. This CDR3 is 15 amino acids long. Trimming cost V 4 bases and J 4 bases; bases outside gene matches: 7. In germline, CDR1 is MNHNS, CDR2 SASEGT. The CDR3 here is CASSGVTGGFTEAFF. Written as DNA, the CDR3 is TGTGCCAGCAGTGGGGTCACAGGGGGCTTCACTGAAGCTTTCTTT.

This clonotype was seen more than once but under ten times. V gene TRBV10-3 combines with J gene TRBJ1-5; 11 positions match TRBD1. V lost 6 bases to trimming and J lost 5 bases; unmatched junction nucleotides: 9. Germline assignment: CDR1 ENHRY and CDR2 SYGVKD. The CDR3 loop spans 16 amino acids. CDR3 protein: CAISEGQGGFDQPQHF. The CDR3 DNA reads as TGTGCCATCAGCGAGGGACAGGGGGGATTCGATCAGCCCCAGCATTTT.

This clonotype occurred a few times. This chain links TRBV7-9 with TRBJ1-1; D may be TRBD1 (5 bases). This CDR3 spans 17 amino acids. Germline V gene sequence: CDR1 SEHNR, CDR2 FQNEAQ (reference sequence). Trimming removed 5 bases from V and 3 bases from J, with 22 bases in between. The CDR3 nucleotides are TGTGCCAGCAGCCCAGGAGCGGGACCTAGAAAAGACACTGAAGCTTTCTTT. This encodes CASSPGAGPRKDTEAFF.